These 3 T cell receptor beta chains were sequenced from one sample in a study of blood T cell repertoires in COVID-19. The protocol was immunoSEQ multiplex PCR, while the TCRdb copy is restricted to in-frame clones and leaves out a portion. The repertoire consists of a few hundred thousand clones, with around 92% occurring once and the leading ten covering 11%. The sequencing input was peripheral blood. The receptors come from a woman in her 30s with COVID-19, enrolled during active disease.

The V call is TRBV4-1, the J call TRBJ1-2; a possible D gene is TRBD1 (5 bases). This CDR3 is 13 amino acids long. The V end was cut by 2 bases, the J end by 6 bases, with 10 bases between. CDR1 and CDR2 from the germline V gene are MGHRA and YSYEKL. CDR3 amino acids: CASSQPTGDGYTF. CDR3 DNA: TGCGCCAGCAGCCAACCGACGGGGGATGGCTACACCTTC.

CDR3 in DNA: TGTGCCTGGAGTCCAGACCCCGGGGGTAGCAATCAGCCCCAGCATTTT. This sequence encodes CAWSPDPGGSNQPQHF. V usage is TRBV30 and J usage is TRBJ1-5; D is perhaps TRBD1 (5 bases). The CDR3 sequence is 16 residues long. The V gene lost 2 bases and the J gene lost 0 bases, with 14 bases spanning the gap. Germline V lookup: CDR1 GTSNPN, CDR2 SVGIG (reference sequence).

V usage is TRBV27 and J usage is TRBJ1-5, with D tentatively TRBD1 (6 bases). The CDR3 is 18 amino acids. Germline V CDR1 and CDR2: MNHEY, SMNVEV (reference sequence). V was cut by 2 bases and J by 3 bases, with 20 bases left in between. The CDR3 DNA follows: TGTGCCAGCAGTTTAAGTGGGGGACGGGGGGGCTTCAATCAGCCCCAGCATTTT. Translated: CASSLSGGRGGFNQPQHF.